Below, one TCR beta chain is given with its context. Its target is not known. The study ran its PCR with 60 Vbeta and 13 Jbeta primers. Only in-frame clones appear in the TCRdb table, and some are missing; sequencing was by immunoSEQ multiplex PCR. The data contain approximately 170,000 clones, less than 85% of them singletons. The CDR3 loop spans 12 amino acids. V gave up 7 bases and J gave up 7 bases; unmatched junction bases: 8. Germline assignment: CDR1 SQVTM and CDR2 ANQGSEA. This record comes from a study of cytomegalovirus exposure and HLA in healthy donors. Study results and limitations: Later work found most CMV-associated TCR beta chains apparently HLA-restricted. With DRB1 most and HLA-C fewest, TCR association rates differed between HLA loci in a later analysis.

Source material: PBMCs. The V call is TRBV29-1, the J call TRBJ1-2; 8 bases map to TRBD1. This clonotype was obtained from a boy aged 2-15 years in good health and CMV-seronegative. CDR3 sequence reads: CSGGQGPSGYTF. The CDR3 DNA is TGCAGCGGTGGACAGGGACCGTCTGGCTACACCTTC.